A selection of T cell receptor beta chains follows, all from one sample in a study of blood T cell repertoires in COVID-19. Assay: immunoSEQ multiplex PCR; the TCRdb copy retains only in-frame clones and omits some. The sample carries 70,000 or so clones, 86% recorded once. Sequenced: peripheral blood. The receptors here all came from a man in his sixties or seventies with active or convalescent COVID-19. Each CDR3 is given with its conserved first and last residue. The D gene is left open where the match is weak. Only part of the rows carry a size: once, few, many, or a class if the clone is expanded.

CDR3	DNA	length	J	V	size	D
CASSERLGDRAYGYTF	TGTGCCAGCAGTGAAAGGTTGGGGGACAGGGCCTATGGCTACACCTTC	16	TRBJ1-2	TRBV2	once	TRBD1
CASSPGLAGATNTGELFF	TGCGCCAGCAGCCCCGGACTAGCGGGAGCCACGAACACCGGGGAGCTGTTTTTT	18	TRBJ2-2	TRBV4-1	few	TRBD2
CATSRGDRGGGPEAFF	TGTGCCACCAGCAGAGGGGACAGGGGGGGAGGCCCTGAAGCTTTCTTT	16	TRBJ1-1	TRBV15	.	TRBD1
CASSVGPGHLSYNEQFF	TGTGCCAGCAGCGTGGGCCCGGGACACCTCTCCTACAATGAGCAGTTCTTC	17	TRBJ2-1	TRBV9	.	.
CASSQGSSGRANEQFF	TGCGCCAGCAGCCAAGGTTCTAGCGGGAGGGCCAATGAGCAGTTCTTC	16	TRBJ2-1	TRBV4-1	.	TRBD2
CASSEGQGRGNTIYF	TGTGCCAGCAGTGAGGGACAGGGGCGGGGAAACACCATATATTTT	15	TRBJ1-3	TRBV6-1	.	TRBD1
CASGPKIAGGGDTQYF	TGTGCCAGCGGCCCTAAAATAGCGGGAGGGGGGGATACGCAGTATTTT	16	TRBJ2-3	TRBV7-9	.	TRBD2
CASSSTLDRYNEQFF	TGTGCCAGCAGCTCGACCCTTGACAGATACAATGAGCAGTTCTTC	15	TRBJ2-1	TRBV5-6	.	.
CASSQAAGAEKLFF	TGTGCCAGCAGCCAAGCGGCTGGAGCCGAAAAACTGTTTTTT	14	TRBJ1-4	TRBV3-1/TRBV3-2	.	.
CATSGTGGYGYTF	TGTGCCACCAGTGGGACAGGGGGCTATGGCTACACCTTC	13	TRBJ1-2	TRBV24-1	.	TRBD1
CASSPFQRDTQYF	TGTGCCAGCAGCCCTTTTCAGCGGGATACGCAGTATTTT	13	TRBJ2-3	TRBV6-6	few	.
CASREAGSRGYTF	TGTGCCAGCAGAGAGGCGGGGTCAAGGGGCTACACCTTC	13	TRBJ1-2	TRBV6-5	.	.
CASSPDGGVHYGYTF	TGTGCCAGCAGCCCCGATGGAGGGGTGCACTATGGCTACACCTTC	15	TRBJ1-2	TRBV7-2	few	.
CASSPDRVQQFF	TGTGCCAGCAGTCCGGACAGGGTGCAACAGTTCTTC	12	TRBJ2-1	TRBV28	once	TRBD1